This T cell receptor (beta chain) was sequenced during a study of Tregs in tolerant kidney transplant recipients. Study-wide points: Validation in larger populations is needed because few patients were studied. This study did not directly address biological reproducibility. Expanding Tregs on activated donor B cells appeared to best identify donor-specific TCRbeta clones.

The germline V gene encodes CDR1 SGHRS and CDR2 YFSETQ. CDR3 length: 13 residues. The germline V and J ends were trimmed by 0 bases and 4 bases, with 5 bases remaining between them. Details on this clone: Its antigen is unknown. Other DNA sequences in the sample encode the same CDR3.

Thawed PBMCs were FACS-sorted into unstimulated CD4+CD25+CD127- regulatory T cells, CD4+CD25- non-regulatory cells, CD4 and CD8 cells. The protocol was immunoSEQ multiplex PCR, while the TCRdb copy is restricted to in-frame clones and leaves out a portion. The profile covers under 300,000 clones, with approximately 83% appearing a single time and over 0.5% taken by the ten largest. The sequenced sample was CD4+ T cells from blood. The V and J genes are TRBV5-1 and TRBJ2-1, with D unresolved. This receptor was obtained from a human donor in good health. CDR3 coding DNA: TGCGCCAGCAGCTTGGGAGGATACAATGAGCAGTTCTTC. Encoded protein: CASSLGGYNEQFF.